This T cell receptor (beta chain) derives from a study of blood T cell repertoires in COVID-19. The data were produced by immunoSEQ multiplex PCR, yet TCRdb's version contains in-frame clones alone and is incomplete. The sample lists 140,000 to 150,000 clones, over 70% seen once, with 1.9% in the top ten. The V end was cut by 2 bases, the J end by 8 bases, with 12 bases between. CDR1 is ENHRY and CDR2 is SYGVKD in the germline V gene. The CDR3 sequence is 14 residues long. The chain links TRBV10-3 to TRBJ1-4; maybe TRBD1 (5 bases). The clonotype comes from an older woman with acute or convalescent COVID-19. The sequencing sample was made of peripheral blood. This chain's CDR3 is CAISEGGVGEKLFF. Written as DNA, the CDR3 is TGTGCCATCAGTGAGGGGGGGGTAGGCGAAAAACTGTTTTTT.